This is a list of T cell receptor beta chains from one sample in a study of neurological immune-mediated disorders. TCRdb re-called the 5' RACE reads with MiXCR, one entry per CDR3 protein. The sample contains about 49,000 distinct CDR3 sequences, approximately 8.4% of which appear only once. Input material: PBMCs. Source of these receptors: a woman between 40 and 55 years old in good health. Each CDR3 is given with its conserved first and last residue. D genes are given only for firm matches. Clone size is not always given. Where it is, it says once, few, many or a class for expanded clones.

J gene	D gene	V gene	clone size	CDR3 protein	CDR3 DNA
TRBJ2-2	NA	TRBV6-2/TRBV6-3	many	CASSYLWGTNTGELFF	TGTGCCAGCAGTTACTTGTGGGGCACGAACACCGGGGAGCTGTTTTTT
TRBJ2-1	NA	TRBV7-2	many	CASSLSMSHEQFF	TGTGCCAGCAGCCTGAGTATGAGTCATGAGCAGTTCTTC
TRBJ1-1	TRBD1	TRBV12-3/TRBV12-4	many	CASSRTGSTEAFF	TGTGCCAGCAGCCGGACAGGGTCCACTGAAGCTTTCTTT
TRBJ1-1	TRBD1	TRBV5-1	many	CASSPQGTGNTEAFF	TGCGCCAGCAGCCCTCAAGGGACAGGGAACACTGAAGCTTTCTTT
TRBJ1-5	NA	TRBV28	NA	CASSRSNFYQPQHF	TGTGCCAGCAGTCGATCCAATTTTTATCAGCCCCAGCATTTT
TRBJ2-2	TRBD2	TRBV9	many	CASSVEGEGLAGTGELFF	TGTGCCAGCAGCGTAGAGGGGGAGGGACTAGCGGGCACCGGGGAGCTGTTTTTT
TRBJ2-3	NA	TRBV15	many	CATSRGARGVPDTQYF	TGTGCCACCAGCAGAGGGGCCAGGGGCGTTCCGGATACGCAGTATTTT
TRBJ1-1	TRBD1	TRBV12-3/TRBV12-4	NA	CASSFRRGITEAFF	TGTGCCAGCAGTTTTCGCAGGGGGATCACTGAAGCTTTCTTT
TRBJ2-2	TRBD2	TRBV7-2	few	CASSLLAGVPGELFF	TGTGCCAGCAGCTTATTAGCGGGAGTGCCCGGGGAGCTGTTTTTT
TRBJ1-6	TRBD1	TRBV10-3	many	CAISKTGVGDSPLHF	TGTGCCATCAGTAAGACAGGGGTTGGAGATTCACCCCTCCACTTT
TRBJ2-7	NA	TRBV20-1	many	CSASVAGSYEQYF	TGCAGTGCTAGTGTCGCGGGGAGCTACGAGCAGTACTTC
TRBJ2-5	NA	TRBV28	many	CASSTALAYGGETQYF	TGTGCCAGCAGTACAGCCTTGGCCTACGGAGGGGAGACCCAGTACTTC
TRBJ1-2	TRBD1	TRBV3-1	many	CASSGGPTGSYGYTF	TGTGCCAGCAGCGGAGGTCCGACAGGGAGCTATGGCTACACCTTC
TRBJ1-1	TRBD1	TRBV25-1	few	CASSTTGDTEAFF	TGTGCCAGCAGTACCACAGGGGACACTGAAGCTTTCTTT
TRBJ2-7	TRBD1	TRBV11-1	many	CASSSSGTVSSYEQYF	TGTGCCAGCAGCTCTTCCGGGACAGTCAGCTCCTACGAGCAGTACTTC
TRBJ2-1	NA	TRBV7-2	many	CASRGGGTARSYNEQFF	TGTGCCAGCAGGGGGGGCGGGACGGCCCGTTCCTACAATGAGCAGTTCTTC
TRBJ2-3	TRBD2	TRBV10-3	many	CATQVGSGGTDTQYF	TGTGCCACCCAGGTCGGTAGCGGGGGCACAGATACGCAGTATTTT
TRBJ1-2	NA	TRBV7-9	many	CASSFYSLDYGHTF	TGTGCCAGCAGCTTTTACTCCCTGGACTATGGCCACACCTTC
TRBJ1-1	NA	TRBV24-1	many	CATSDSGSQGEAFF	TGTGCCACCAGTGATTCTGGGTCACAGGGTGAAGCTTTCTTT
TRBJ2-1	TRBD2	TRBV14	many	CASSPGLAGVDEQFF	TGTGCCAGCAGCCCGGGACTAGCCGGGGTGGATGAGCAGTTCTTC
TRBJ2-3	TRBD2	TRBV20-1	many	CSVYAGLAGFTDTQYF	TGCAGTGTCTATGCGGGACTAGCGGGGTTCACAGATACGCAGTATTTT
TRBJ1-2	NA	TRBV11-3	many	CASSSGPSAADYTF	TGTGCCAGCAGCTCAGGGCCGAGTGCCGCCGACTACACCTTC
TRBJ2-1	TRBD2	TRBV7-2	many	CASSPSGGPYNEQFF	TGTGCCAGCAGCCCGTCGGGGGGGCCCTACAATGAGCAGTTCTTC
TRBJ1-4	NA	TRBV6-5	many	CASSYGPEGGNEKLFF	TGTGCCAGCAGTTACGGACCGGAGGGGGGGAATGAAAAACTGTTTTTT
TRBJ2-3	NA	TRBV5-1	many	CASSRSGPRDTQYF	TGCGCCAGCAGTCGGTCTGGGCCTAGGGATACGCAGTATTTT
TRBJ2-5	TRBD1	TRBV29-1	many	CSVGQDGTQYF	TGCAGCGTGGGACAGGACGGGACCCAGTACTTC
TRBJ1-3	NA	TRBV12-3/TRBV12-4	many	CASRIQQSSGNTIYF	TGTGCCAGCAGGATCCAGCAGAGCTCTGGAAACACCATATATTTT
TRBJ2-5	TRBD2	TRBV6-5	many	CASSYGGGAQETQYF	TGTGCCAGCAGTTACGGCGGGGGGGCCCAAGAGACCCAGTACTTC
TRBJ1-2	NA	TRBV5-6	many	CASSLSRRVGYTF	TGTGCCAGCAGCTTGAGCCGGCGCGTTGGCTACACCTTC
TRBJ1-1	NA	TRBV10-2	many	CASSDVPFGNEPFF	TGCGCCAGCAGTGACGTCCCGTTCGGGAATGAACCTTTCTTT
TRBJ2-7	NA	TRBV9	many	CASSVAFQAYYEQYF	TGTGCCAGCAGCGTAGCGTTCCAGGCATACTACGAGCAGTACTTC
TRBJ2-7	TRBD1	TRBV20-1	many	CSARRDSNLEEQYF	TGCAGTGCTAGACGGGACAGCAATCTCGAGGAGCAGTACTTC
TRBJ1-2	NA	TRBV10-3	many	CAIGVGRENGYTF	TGTGCCATCGGAGTGGGCAGGGAGAATGGCTACACCTTC